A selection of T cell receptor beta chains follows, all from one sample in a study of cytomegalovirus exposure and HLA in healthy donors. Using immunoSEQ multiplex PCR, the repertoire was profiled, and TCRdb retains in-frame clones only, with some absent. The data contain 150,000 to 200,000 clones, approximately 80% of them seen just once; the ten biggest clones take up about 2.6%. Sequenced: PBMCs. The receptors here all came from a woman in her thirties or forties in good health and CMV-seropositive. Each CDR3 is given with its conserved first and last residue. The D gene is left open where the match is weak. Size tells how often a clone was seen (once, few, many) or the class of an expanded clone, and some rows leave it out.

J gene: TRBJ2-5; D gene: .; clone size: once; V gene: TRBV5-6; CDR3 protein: CASSLVRGAPQETQYF; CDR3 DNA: TGTGCCAGCAGCTTGGTGCGCGGGGCCCCCCAAGAGACCCAGTACTTC
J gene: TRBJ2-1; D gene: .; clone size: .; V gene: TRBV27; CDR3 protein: CASSPRGLIEQFF; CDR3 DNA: TGTGCCAGCAGCCCCCGCGGCCTTATTGAGCAGTTCTTC
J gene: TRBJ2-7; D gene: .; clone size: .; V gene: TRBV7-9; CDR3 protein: CASEEGGGINEQYF; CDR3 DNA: TGTGCCAGTGAAGAAGGGGGGGGGATTAACGAGCAGTACTTC
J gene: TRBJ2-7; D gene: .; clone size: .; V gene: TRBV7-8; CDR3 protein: CASSQTNYEQYF; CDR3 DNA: TGTGCCAGCAGCCAGACAAACTACGAGCAGTACTTC
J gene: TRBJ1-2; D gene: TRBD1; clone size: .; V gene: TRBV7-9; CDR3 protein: CASSPGQGSLQGGYTF; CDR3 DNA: TGTGCCAGCAGCCCGGGACAGGGTTCTCTCCAAGGAGGCTACACCTTC
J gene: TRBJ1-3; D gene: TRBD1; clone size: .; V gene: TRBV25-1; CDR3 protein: CASSEYPGQGRNTIYF; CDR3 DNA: TGTGCCAGCAGTGAATATCCGGGACAGGGTCGAAACACCATATATTTT
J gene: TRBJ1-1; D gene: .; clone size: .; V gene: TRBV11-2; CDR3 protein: CASSYLTGLNTEAFF; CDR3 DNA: TGTGCCAGCAGCTACTTGACAGGCTTGAACACTGAAGCTTTCTTT
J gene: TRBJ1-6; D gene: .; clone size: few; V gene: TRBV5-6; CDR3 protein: CASSLTSYNSPLHF; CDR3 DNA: TGTGCCAGCAGCTTGACATCGTACAATTCACCCCTCCACTTT
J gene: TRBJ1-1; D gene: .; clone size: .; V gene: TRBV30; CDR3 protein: CAWSDGNTEAFF; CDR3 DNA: TGTGCCTGGAGTGACGGGAACACTGAAGCTTTCTTT
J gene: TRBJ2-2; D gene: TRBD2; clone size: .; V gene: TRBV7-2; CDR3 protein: CASSPGLAGGRYTGELFF; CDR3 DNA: TGTGCCAGCAGCCCGGGACTAGCGGGGGGGCGGTACACCGGGGAGCTGTTTTTT
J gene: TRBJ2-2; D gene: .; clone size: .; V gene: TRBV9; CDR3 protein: CASSVGWGGSNTGELFF; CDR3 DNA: TGTGCCAGCAGCGTAGGTTGGGGGGGCTCGAACACCGGGGAGCTGTTTTTT
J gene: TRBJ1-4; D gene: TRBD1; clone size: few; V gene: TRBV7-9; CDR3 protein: CASSPDRGRHEKLFF; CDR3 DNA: TGTGCCAGCAGCCCGGACAGGGGGCGTCATGAAAAACTGTTTTTT
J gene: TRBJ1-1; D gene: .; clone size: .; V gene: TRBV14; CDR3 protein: CASSQDAREAFF; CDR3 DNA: TGTGCCAGCAGCCAAGACGCCAGAGAAGCTTTCTTT
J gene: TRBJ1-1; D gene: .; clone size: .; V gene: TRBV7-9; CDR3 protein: CSSSLTGDTEAFF; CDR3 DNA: TGTTCCAGCAGCTTAACGGGGGACACTGAAGCTTTCTTT
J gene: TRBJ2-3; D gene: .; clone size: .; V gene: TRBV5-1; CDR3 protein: CASSRDGGMAYF; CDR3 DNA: TGCGCCAGCAGCCGCGACGGGGGTATGGCGTATTTT
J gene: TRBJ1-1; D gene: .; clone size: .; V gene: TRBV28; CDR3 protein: CASSLGRGTTEAFF; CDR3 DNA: TGTGCCAGCAGTCTTGGCAGGGGAACCACTGAAGCTTTCTTT
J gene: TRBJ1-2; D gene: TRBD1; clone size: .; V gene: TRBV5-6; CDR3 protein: CASSPGGGGYTF; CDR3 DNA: TGTGCCAGCAGCCCAGGGGGTGGTGGCTACACCTTC
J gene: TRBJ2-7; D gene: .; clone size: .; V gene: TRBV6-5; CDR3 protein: CASRADTSGNYEQYF; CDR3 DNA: TGTGCCAGCAGAGCAGATACCTCGGGGAACTACGAGCAGTACTTC
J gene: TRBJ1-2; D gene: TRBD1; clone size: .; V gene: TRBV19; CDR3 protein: CASITTGGQGGGYTF; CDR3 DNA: TGTGCCAGTATCACCACCGGGGGACAGGGTGGAGGCTACACCTTC
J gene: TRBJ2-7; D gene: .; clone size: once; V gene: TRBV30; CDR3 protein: CAWSPGQWTYEQYF; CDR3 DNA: TGTGCCTGGAGTCCAGGACAGTGGACCTACGAGCAGTACTTC
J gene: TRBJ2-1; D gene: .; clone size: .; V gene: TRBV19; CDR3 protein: CASSSNPPQDYNEQFF; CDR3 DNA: TGTGCCAGTAGTTCCAACCCCCCGCAGGATTACAATGAGCAGTTCTTC
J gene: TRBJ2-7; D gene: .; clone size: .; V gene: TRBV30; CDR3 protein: CAWSGPPGVDEQYF; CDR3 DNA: TGTGCCTGGAGTGGCCCCCCAGGGGTGGACGAGCAGTACTTC
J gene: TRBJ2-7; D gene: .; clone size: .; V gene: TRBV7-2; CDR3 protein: CASSLAIPGAGEQYF; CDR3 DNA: TGTGCCAGCAGCTTAGCGATACCGGGAGCGGGTGAGCAGTACTTC
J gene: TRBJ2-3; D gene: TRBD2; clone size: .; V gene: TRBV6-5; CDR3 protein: CASSRERGRGDTQYF; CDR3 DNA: TGTGCCAGCAGTCGCGAGCGGGGGAGGGGAGATACGCAGTATTTT
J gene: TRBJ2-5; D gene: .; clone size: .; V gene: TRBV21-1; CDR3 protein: CTSSPGGARGQETQYF; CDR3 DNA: TGTACCAGCAGCCCCGGCGGGGCGCGGGGGCAAGAGACCCAGTACTTC
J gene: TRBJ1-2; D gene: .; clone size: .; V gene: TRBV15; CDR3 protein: CATSRAGVNYGYTF; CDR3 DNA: TGTGCCACCAGCAGAGCTGGAGTAAACTATGGCTACACCTTC
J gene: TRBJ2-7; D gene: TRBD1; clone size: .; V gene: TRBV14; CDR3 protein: CASSQSWTGRYLGHEQYF; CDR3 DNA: TGTGCCAGCAGCCAATCCTGGACAGGGCGGTACCTCGGGCACGAGCAGTACTTC
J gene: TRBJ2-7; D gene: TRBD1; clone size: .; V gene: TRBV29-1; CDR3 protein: CSVGGTGSSYEQYF; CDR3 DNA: TGCAGCGTGGGTGGGACAGGAAGCTCCTACGAGCAGTACTTC
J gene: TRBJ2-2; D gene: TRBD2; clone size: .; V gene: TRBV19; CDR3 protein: CASTLLAGGPSTGELFF; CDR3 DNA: TGTGCCAGTACCCTACTAGCGGGAGGGCCGAGCACCGGGGAGCTGTTTTTT
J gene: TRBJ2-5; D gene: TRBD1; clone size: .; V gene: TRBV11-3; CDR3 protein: CASSPRTGPETQYF; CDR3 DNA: TGTGCCAGCAGCCCTCGGACAGGGCCCGAGACCCAGTACTTC
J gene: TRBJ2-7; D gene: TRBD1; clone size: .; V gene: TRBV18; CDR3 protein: CASSSQDRSYEQYF; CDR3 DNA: TGTGCCAGCTCCTCCCAGGACAGGTCCTACGAGCAGTACTTC
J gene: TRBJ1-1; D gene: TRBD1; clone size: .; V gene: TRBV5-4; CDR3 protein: CASSPQGAWNTEAFF; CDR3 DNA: TGTGCCAGCAGCCCGCAGGGGGCGTGGAACACTGAAGCTTTCTTT
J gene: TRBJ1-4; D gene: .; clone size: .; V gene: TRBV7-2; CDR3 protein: CASSPGGGTVNEKLFF; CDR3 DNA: TGTGCCAGCAGCCCGGGGGGAGGGACGGTAAATGAAAAACTGTTTTTT
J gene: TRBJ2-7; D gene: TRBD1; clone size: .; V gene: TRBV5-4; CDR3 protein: CASSLAGQTYEQYF; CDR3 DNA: TGTGCCAGCAGCTTGGCGGGACAGACTTACGAGCAGTACTTC
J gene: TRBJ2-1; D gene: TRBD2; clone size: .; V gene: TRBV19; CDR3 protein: CASSLIAGGANEQFF; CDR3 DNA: TGTGCCAGTAGCCTTATAGCGGGAGGCGCCAATGAGCAGTTCTTC
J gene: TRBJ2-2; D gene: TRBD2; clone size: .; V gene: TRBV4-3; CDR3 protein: CASSQGYSTSGRARELFF; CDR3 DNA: TGCGCCAGCAGCCAAGGTTACTCGACTAGCGGGAGGGCCAGGGAGCTGTTTTTT
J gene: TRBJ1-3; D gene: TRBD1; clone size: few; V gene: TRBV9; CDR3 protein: CASSVTGGTGNTIYF; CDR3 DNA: TGTGCCAGCAGCGTCACAGGGGGTACTGGAAACACCATATATTTT
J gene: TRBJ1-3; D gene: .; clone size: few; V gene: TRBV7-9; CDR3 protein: CASSRGEASGNTIYF; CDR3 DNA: TGTGCCAGCAGCCGGGGGGAGGCCTCTGGAAACACCATATATTTT
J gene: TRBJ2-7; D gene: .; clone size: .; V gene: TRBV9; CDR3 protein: CASSPKGRPTYEQYF; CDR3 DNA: TGTGCCAGCAGCCCCAAAGGGAGGCCCACCTACGAGCAGTACTTC
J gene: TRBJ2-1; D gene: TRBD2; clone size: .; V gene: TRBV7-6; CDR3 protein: CASSITSGSYNEQFF; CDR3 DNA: TGTGCCAGCAGCATCACTAGCGGGAGCTACAATGAGCAGTTCTTC
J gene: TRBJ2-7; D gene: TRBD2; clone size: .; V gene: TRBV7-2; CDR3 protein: CASSSPGSGRAHEQYF; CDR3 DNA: TGTGCCAGCAGCTCCCCGGGTAGCGGGAGGGCCCACGAGCAGTACTTC
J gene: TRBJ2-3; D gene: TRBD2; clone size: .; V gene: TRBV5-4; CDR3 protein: CASSPGLALDTQYF; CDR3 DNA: TGTGCCAGCAGCCCGGGACTAGCGTTGGATACGCAGTATTTT
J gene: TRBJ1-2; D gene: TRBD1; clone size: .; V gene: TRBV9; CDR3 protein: CASSVGQGDYGYTF; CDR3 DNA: TGTGCCAGCAGCGTAGGACAGGGGGACTATGGCTACACCTTC
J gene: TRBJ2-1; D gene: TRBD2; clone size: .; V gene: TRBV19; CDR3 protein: CASSSRGSGAFYNEQFF; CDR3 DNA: TGTGCCAGTAGTTCCCGGGGTAGCGGGGCTTTCTACAATGAGCAGTTCTTC
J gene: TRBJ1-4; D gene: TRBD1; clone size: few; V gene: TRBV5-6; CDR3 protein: CASSLRQGWEKLFF; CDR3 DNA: TGTGCCAGCAGCTTGAGACAGGGGTGGGAAAAACTGTTTTTT
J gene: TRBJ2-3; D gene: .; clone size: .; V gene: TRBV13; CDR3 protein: CASSFLASGDTQYF; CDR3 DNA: TGTGCCAGCAGCTTCCTAGCCTCGGGAGATACGCAGTATTTT
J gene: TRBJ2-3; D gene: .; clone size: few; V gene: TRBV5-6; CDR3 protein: CASSLGTQTSTDTQYF; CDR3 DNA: TGTGCCAGCAGCTTGGGGACTCAAACTAGCACAGATACGCAGTATTTT
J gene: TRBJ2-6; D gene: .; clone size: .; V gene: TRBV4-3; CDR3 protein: CASSQTTASSGANVLTF; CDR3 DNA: TGCGCCAGCAGCCAAACTACCGCATCCTCTGGGGCCAACGTCCTGACTTTC
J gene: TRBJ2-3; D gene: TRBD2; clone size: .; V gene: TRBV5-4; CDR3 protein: CASSLHLAGGSSDTQYF; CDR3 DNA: TGTGCCAGCAGCCTCCACTTAGCGGGGGGTTCGTCAGATACGCAGTATTTT
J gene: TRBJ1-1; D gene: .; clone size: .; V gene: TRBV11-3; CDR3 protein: CASSASSRGGTEAFF; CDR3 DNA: TGTGCCAGCAGCGCATCCTCCAGGGGCGGAACTGAAGCTTTCTTT